The T cell receptor beta chain described here comes from a study of cytomegalovirus exposure and HLA in healthy donors. Overall study results and limits: In an earlier analysis, about 87% or about 30%: the productive usage of most TCR beta V segments.

CDR1 SGHKS and CDR2 YYEKEE come from the germline V gene (reference sequence). CDR3 length: 16 amino acids. The V gene end was trimmed by 3 bases and the J gene end by 2 bases; junction bases not matched to a gene: 8. The PCR ran on 60 Vbeta and 13 Jbeta primers. Here immunoSEQ multiplex PCR was the method, and the copy in TCRdb shows in-frame clones only, minus some. The sample yields approximately 220,000 clones, 65% to 85% seen once. On this clone: What it recognizes is unknown.

Material for sequencing was PBMCs. The clonotype was recovered from a boy under 10 years old in good health and CMV-seronegative. The chain combines TRBV5-5 with TRBJ1-5, with 7 bases lining up with TRBD1. The CDR3 DNA is TGTGCCAGCAGCTGGGGTGACAGGGATGGCAATCAGCCCCAGCATTTT. Its protein is CASSWGDRDGNQPQHF.